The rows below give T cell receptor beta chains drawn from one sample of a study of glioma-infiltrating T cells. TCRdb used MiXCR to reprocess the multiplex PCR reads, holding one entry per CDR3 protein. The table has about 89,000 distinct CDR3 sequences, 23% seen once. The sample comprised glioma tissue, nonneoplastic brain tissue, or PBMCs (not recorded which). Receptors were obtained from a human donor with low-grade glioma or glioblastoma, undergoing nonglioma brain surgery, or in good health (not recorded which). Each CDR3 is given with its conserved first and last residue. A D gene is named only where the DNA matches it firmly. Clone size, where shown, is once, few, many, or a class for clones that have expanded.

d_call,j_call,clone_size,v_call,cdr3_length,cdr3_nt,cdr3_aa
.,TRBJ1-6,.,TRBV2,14,TGTGCCAGCAGACGGGAGGCCCTTAATTCACCCCTCCACTTT,CASRREALNSPLHF
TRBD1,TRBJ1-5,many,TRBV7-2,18,TGTGCCAGCAGCTTATGGGTCGACAGGGGGGATGGCAATCAGCCCCAGCATTTT,CASSLWVDRGDGNQPQHF
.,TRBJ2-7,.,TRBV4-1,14,TGCGCCAGAGGCGGTGTAGTCCCCTCCTACGAGCAGTACTTC,CARGGVVPSYEQYF
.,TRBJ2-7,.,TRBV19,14,TGTGCCAGTAGTAAACCCGACGGGTCCTACGAGCAGTACTTC,CASSKPDGSYEQYF
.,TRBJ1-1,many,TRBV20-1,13,TGCAGTACGGGAACGTTAACGAACACTGAAGCTTTCTTT,CSTGTLTNTEAFF
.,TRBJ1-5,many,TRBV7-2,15,TGTGCCAGCAGCTTAACACAGATTAGCAATCAGCCCCAGCATTTT,CASSLTQISNQPQHF
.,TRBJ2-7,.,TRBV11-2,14,TGTGCCAGCAGCTTAACCCAGGTGGTTGATGAGCAGTACTTC,CASSLTQVVDEQYF
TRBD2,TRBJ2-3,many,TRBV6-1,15,TGTGCCAGCAGTCTAAGCGGGGGGGCCATAGATACGCAGTATTTT,CASSLSGGAIDTQYF
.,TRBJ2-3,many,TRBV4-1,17,TGCGCCAGCAGCCAAGTTTACACCGCTGGTAGCACAGATACGCAGTATTTT,CASSQVYTAGSTDTQYF
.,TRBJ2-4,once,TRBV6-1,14,TGTGCCAGCAACTCCGGGGAACCCAAAAACATTCAGTACTTC,CASNSGEPKNIQYF
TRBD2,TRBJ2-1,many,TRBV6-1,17,TGTGCCAGCAGTTTTCTTTCGGGGGGTCCCAACTACAATGAGCAGTTCTTC,CASSFLSGGPNYNEQFF
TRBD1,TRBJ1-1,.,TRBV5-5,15,TGTGCCAGCAGCTCCGGGACAGGGCGGAACACTGAAGCTTTCTTT,CASSSGTGRNTEAFF
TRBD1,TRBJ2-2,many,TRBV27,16,TGTGCCAGCAGTCGGACAGGGGGCCGGAGGACCGGGGAGCTGTTTTTT,CASSRTGGRRTGELFF
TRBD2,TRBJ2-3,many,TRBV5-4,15,TGTGCCAGCAGCTTGCTAGCGGGGATGACAGATACGCAGTATTTT,CASSLLAGMTDTQYF
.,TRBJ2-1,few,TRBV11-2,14,TGTGCCAGCAGCGACAGCAGGGCCATTAATGAGCAGTTCTTC,CASSDSRAINEQFF
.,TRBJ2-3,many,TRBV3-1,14,TGTGCCAGCAGCCAAGAAGGGGGAACAGATACGCAGTATTTT,CASSQEGGTDTQYF
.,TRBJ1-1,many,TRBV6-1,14,TGTGCCAGCAGTGCCCAGGGGACGAACACTGAAGCTTTCTTT,CASSAQGTNTEAFF
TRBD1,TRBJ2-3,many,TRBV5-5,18,TGTGCCAGCAGCCACCGGGACAGAGGATATTTGGGCACAGATACGCAGTATTTT,CASSHRDRGYLGTDTQYF
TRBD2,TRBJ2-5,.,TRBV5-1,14,TGCGCCAGCAGCTACCTAGCGGGCCAAGAGACCCAGTACTTC,CASSYLAGQETQYF
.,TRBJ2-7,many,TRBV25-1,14,TGTGCCAGCAGTGAATGGGTAGGGAGAGGCGAGCAGTACTTC,CASSEWVGRGEQYF
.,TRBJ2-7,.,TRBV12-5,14,TGTGCTAGTGGTTTGCTTTCGGGGGACTTTGAGCAGTACTTC,CASGLLSGDFEQYF
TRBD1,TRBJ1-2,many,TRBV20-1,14,TGCAGTGCTAGAGGACAGGGAAGATATTATGGCTACACCTTC,CSARGQGRYYGYTF
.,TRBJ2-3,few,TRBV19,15,TGTGCCAGTAGCTACTCGGCCCCTAGGGCAGATACGCAGTATTTT,CASSYSAPRADTQYF
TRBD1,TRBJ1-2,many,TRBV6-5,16,TGTGCCAGCAGTTACGGGGCAGGGGGTCCCCACTATGGCTACACCTTC,CASSYGAGGPHYGYTF
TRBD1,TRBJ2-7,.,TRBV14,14,TGTGCCAGCAGCCCCCAACAGGGGAACTACGAGCAGTACTTC,CASSPQQGNYEQYF
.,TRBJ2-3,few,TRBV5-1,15,TGCGCCAGCAGCTTGACCGAGACCGCCGGGGCTACGCAGTATTTT,CASSLTETAGATQYF
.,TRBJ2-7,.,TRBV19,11,TGTGCCAGTCGGCAAGGAGAGGTGCAGTACTTC,CASRQGEVQYF
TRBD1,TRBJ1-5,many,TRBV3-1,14,TGTGCCAGCAGCCAAGGAACGGGAGGGACAGAAAAACATTTT,CASSQGTGGTEKHF
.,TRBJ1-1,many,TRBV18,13,TGTGCCAGCTCACCTAGGGACCGAGATGAAGCTTTCTTT,CASSPRDRDEAFF
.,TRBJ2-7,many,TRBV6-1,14,TGTGCCAGCACGTTAAATGGGGGTAACGGCGAGCAGTACTTC,CASTLNGGNGEQYF
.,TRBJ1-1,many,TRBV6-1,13,TGTGCCAGCAAAAGACAGTACCTCACTGAAGCTTTCTTT,CASKRQYLTEAFF
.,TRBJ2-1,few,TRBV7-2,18,TGTGCCAGCAGCTTAGCGGGGATGGGCGGGGTGGGGTACAATGAGCAGTTCTTC,CASSLAGMGGVGYNEQFF
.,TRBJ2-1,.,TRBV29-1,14,TGCAGCGTTGTGGGAAATAGACTAGTTGCTGAGCAGTTCTTC,CSVVGNRLVAEQFF
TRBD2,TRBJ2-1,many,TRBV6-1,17,TGTGCCAGCACCCACGGAGTAGGGACTAGCGGTGGTGTTGAGCAGTTCTTC,CASTHGVGTSGGVEQFF
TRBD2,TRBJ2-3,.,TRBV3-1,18,TGTGCCAGCAGACGAGCACGGACTAGCGGGCGGTTGCCAGATACGCAGTATTTT,CASRRARTSGRLPDTQYF
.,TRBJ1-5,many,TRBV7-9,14,TGTGCCAGCAGCTCAAGGCACGGGAATCAGCCCCAGCATTTT,CASSSRHGNQPQHF
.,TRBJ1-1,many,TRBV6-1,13,TGTGCCACCCAAATTAGGGGAGACACTGAAGCTTTCTTT,CATQIRGDTEAFF
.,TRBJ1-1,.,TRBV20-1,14,TGCAGTGCTAGGGGTAGAGGAGCGCTTGCTGAAGCTTTCTTT,CSARGRGALAEAFF
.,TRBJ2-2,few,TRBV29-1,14,TGCAGCGTGAGGACGTCGGCGGGGTCCGGGGAGCTGTTTTTT,CSVRTSAGSGELFF
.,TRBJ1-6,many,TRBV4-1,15,TGCGCCAGCAGCCAAGAGCGGCAGCCCAATTCACCCCTCCACTTT,CASSQERQPNSPLHF
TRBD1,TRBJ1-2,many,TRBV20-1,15,TGCAGTGCCAAAGCCCCAGGGGGGAATAACTATGGCTACACCTTC,CSAKAPGGNNYGYTF
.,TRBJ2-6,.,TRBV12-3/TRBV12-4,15,TGTGCCACCAAACCATGGAACTCTGGGGCCAACGTCCTGACTTTC,CATKPWNSGANVLTF
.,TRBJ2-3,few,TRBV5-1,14,TGCGCCAGCAGCTTGGCAGGGGCCACAGATACGCAGTATTTT,CASSLAGATDTQYF
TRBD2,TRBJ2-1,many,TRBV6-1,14,TGTGCCAGCAACCTAGCGGTGCCCAACAATGAGCAGTTCTTC,CASNLAVPNNEQFF
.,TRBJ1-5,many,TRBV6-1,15,TGTGCCAGCCAACTTCGGGGTCATAGCAATCAGCCCCAGCATTTT,CASQLRGHSNQPQHF